Presented here are 23 T cell receptor beta chains from one specimen sequenced in a study of blood T cell repertoires in COVID-19. Sequencing was performed with immunoSEQ multiplex PCR; in TCRdb, only in-frame clones are kept and a portion is missing. The sample shows around 240,000 clones, around 90% of them seen only once. Sequenced: PBMCs or T cells enriched from blood (not recorded which). The receptors shown here come from a man aged 45-65 years who had been exposed to COVID-19.

The chain carries TRBV19 and TRBJ2-3; D might be TRBD1 (5 bases). The CDR3 totals 18 residues. Germline CDR1 LNHDA, CDR2 SQIVND (reference sequence). The germline V and J ends were trimmed by 3 bases and 0 bases, with 19 bases remaining between them. CDR3 coding DNA: TGTGCCAGTAGTATCACCACAGGTCGGGCAACTAGCACAGATACGCAGTATTTT. Its translation: CASSITTGRATSTDTQYF.

This clone was counted once. The chain recombines TRBV7-3 with TRBJ2-2; TRBD1 agrees at 8 bases. This CDR3 is 15 amino acids long. V shed 6 bases, J shed 0 bases, and the junction held 3 bases outside the gene matches. CDR1 is SGHTA and CDR2 is FQGTGA in the germline V gene. This CDR3 reads CASSSDRANTGELFF. CDR3 sequence (DNA): TGTGCCAGCAGTTCGGACAGGGCGAACACCGGGGAGCTGTTTTTT.

J is TRBJ1-6 and V is TRBV28; no clear D. In germline, CDR1 is MDHEN, CDR2 SYDVKM. CDR3 length equals 14 residues. Trimming stripped 6 bases from V and 0 bases from J, with 6 bases between. CDR3 sequence reads: CASSRSSYNSPLHF. As DNA, the CDR3 is TGTGCCAGCAGCCGTAGCTCCTATAATTCACCCCTCCACTTT.

The chain combines TRBV5-4 with TRBJ1-1, with TRBD1 matching 7 bases. This CDR3 contains 16 residues. V gave up 4 bases and J gave up 5 bases; unmatched junction bases: 14. The germline CDR1 and CDR2 sequences are SGHNT and YYREEE (reference sequence). The CDR3 reads CASSPPTGRFGTEAFF. CDR3 in DNA: TGTGCCAGCAGCCCCCCGACAGGGAGATTTGGGACTGAAGCTTTCTTT.

The J gene is TRBJ2-5, the V gene TRBV18, with a weak D call TRBD1 (5 bases). Germline CDR1 reads KGHSH; CDR2 reads LQKENI. The CDR3 is 14 amino acids. Trimming took off 0 bases at V and 1 base at J, with 6 bases between the two ends. The CDR3 DNA is TGTGCCAGCTCACCACCAGGGGTCCAAGAGACCCAGTACTTC. Its protein product is CASSPPGVQETQYF.

The V and J genes are TRBV11-2 and TRBJ2-7; D is ambiguous. The CDR3 extends over 11 amino acids. The germline V gene encodes CDR1 SGHAT and CDR2 FQNNGV. Trimming shortened V by 5 bases and J by 5 bases, and 7 bases separated the two germline ends. The CDR3: CASSTVNEQYF. The CDR3, as DNA: TGTGCCAGCAGCACAGTTAACGAGCAGTACTTC. Full variable domain (rest looked up from reference TRBV11-2 and TRBJ2-7): EAGVAQSPRYKIIEKRQSVAFWCNPISGHATLYWYQQILGQGPKLLIQFQNNGVVDDSQLPKDRFSAERLKGVDSTLKIQPAKLEDSAVYLCASSTVNEQYFGPGTRLTVT.

The V call is TRBV30, the J call TRBJ2-5, with TRBD2 matching 10 bases. With V trimmed by 1 base and J by 4 bases, 9 bases remained unmatched. This CDR3 is 16 amino acids long. Germline V gene lookup returns CDR1 GTSNPN and CDR2 SVGIG (reference sequence). The CDR3 sequence is CAWSGGALAGRETQYF. CDR3 in DNA: TGTGCCTGGAGTGGGGGCGCACTAGCGGGGCGAGAGACCCAGTACTTC.

The rearrangement links TRBV19 to TRBJ1-5; D is unclear. The germline gives CDR1 LNHDA, CDR2 SQIVND (reference sequence). Trimming removed 5 bases at V and 2 bases at J, with 16 bases between. The CDR3 is 16 residues long. The CDR3 is CASSVGRDSGNQPQHF. CDR3 in DNA: TGTGCCAGTAGTGTCGGGAGGGATAGTGGCAATCAGCCCCAGCATTTT.

In this sample, this clone turned up a few times. The CDR3 here is CAWSPFFLAGDYNEQFF. The CDR3 DNA reads TGTGCCTGGAGCCCCTTCTTTCTAGCGGGAGACTACAATGAGCAGTTCTTC. V gene TRBV30 combines with J gene TRBJ2-1, with 10 bases lining up with TRBD2. The V gene's germline CDR1 is GTSNPN and CDR2 SVGIG (reference sequence). J was trimmed by 3 bases and V by 3 bases; bases with no gene match: 11. This CDR3 comprises 17 residues.

The genes are TRBV7-3 and TRBJ1-1; D unresolved. This CDR3 comprises 14 residues. Germline CDR1 and CDR2: SGHTA and FQGTGA. The V gene lost 5 bases and the J gene lost 4 bases, with 14 bases spanning the gap. The CDR3 region has the DNA TGTGCCAGCAGCCCACTTTCCGGTGGCACTGAAGCTTTCTTT. Translated, it gives CASSPLSGGTEAFF. The whole variable domain, remainder taken from reference TRBV7-3 and TRBJ1-1, is GAGVSQTPSNKVTEKGKYVELRCDPISGHTALYWYRQSLGQGPEFLIYFQGTGAADDSGLPNDRFFAVRPEGSVSTLKIQRTERGDSAVYLCASSPLSGGTEAFFGQGTRLTVV.

This chain links TRBV25-1 with TRBJ1-4; 7 bases align to TRBD1. Germline lookup yields CDR1 MGHDK and CDR2 SYGVNS. Unmatched junction bases numbered 14, after V lost 3 bases and J lost 7 bases. The CDR3 runs 17 residues. Written as DNA, the CDR3 is TGTGCCAGCAGTGAGTTAGGGGGAACAGGGGCTCCTGAAAAACTGTTTTTT. Protein sequence: CASSELGGTGAPEKLFF.

This clone was seen a few times. The chain recombines TRBV6-5 with TRBJ1-6, with TRBD1 as a possible D gene (5 bases). This CDR3 contains 14 residues. Germline V gene data show CDR1 as MNHEY and CDR2 as SVGAGI. Trimming took 11 bases from V and 1 from J, leaving 12 bases between them. The CDR3 DNA is TGTGCCCTGACCCGACAGTCCTATAATTCACCCCTCCACTTT. It translates to CALTRQSYNSPLHF.

This chain connects TRBV9 to TRBJ1-5; no firm D call. V lost 3 bases, J lost 0 bases, and 10 bases lay in between. The germline V gene encodes CDR1 SGDLS and CDR2 YYNGEE. This CDR3 is 15 amino acids long. The CDR3 region is CASSAGGNSNQPQHF. The CDR3 region has the DNA TGTGCCAGCAGCGCCGGAGGAAATAGCAATCAGCCCCAGCATTTT.

The chain couples TRBV28 to TRBJ1-2; maybe TRBD1 (6 bases). With 6 bases removed from V and 4 bases from J, the gap between germline ends came to 9 bases. In germline, CDR1 is MDHEN, CDR2 SYDVKM. CDR3 size: 12 residues. This CDR3 reads CASSGQPYGYTF. CDR3 in DNA: TGTGCCAGCAGCGGACAGCCCTATGGCTACACCTTC.

This chain connects TRBV27 to TRBJ1-1; D unresolved. The CDR3 extends over 15 amino acids. V lost 6 bases, J lost 11 bases, and 25 bases lay in between. CDR1 is MNHEY, CDR2 SMNVEV, per germline (reference sequence). DNA for the CDR3: TGTGCCAGCAGAACCCGGACTAAATTGGATGAGTTGGCTTTCTTT. This codes for CASRTRTKLDELAFF.

The chain recombines TRBV28 with TRBJ1-3, with 8 positions matching TRBD1. CDR1 is MDHEN, CDR2 SYDVKM, per germline. This CDR3 has 16 amino acids. V shed 4 bases and J 1 base; nucleotides not matched to a gene: 6. CDR3 bases: TGTGCCAGCAGTTGGCTACGGACAGGGTCTGGAAACACCATATATTTT. Translating gives CASSWLRTGSGNTIYF. Supplemented by reference TRBV28 and TRBJ1-3, the full variable domain reads DVKVTQSSRYLVKRTGEKVFLECVQDMDHENMFWYRQDPGLGLRLIYFSYDVKMKEKGDIPEGYSVSREKKERFSLILESASTNQTSMYLCASSWLRTGSGNTIYFGEGSWLTVV.

The chain recombines TRBV12-3 or TRBV12-4 with TRBJ2-3; D not resolved. V lost 2 bases and J lost 3, with 6 bases in between. CDR3 length: 13 amino acids. The CDR3 DNA reads as TGTGCCAGCAGTTTACTAGAGACAGATACGCAGTATTTT. It specifies CASSLLETDTQYF.

The V call is TRBV7-9, the J call TRBJ2-5, with 12 bases lining up with TRBD2. CDR1 and CDR2 (germline): SEHNR, FQNEAQ (reference sequence). Trimming removed 5 bases from V and 7 bases from J; junction bases left unmatched: 8. This CDR3 is built from 15 residues. The DNA for the CDR3 is TGTGCCAGCAGCCAGACTAGCGGGAGCAGTGGGACCCAGTACTTC. Encoded protein: CASSQTSGSSGTQYF. The full variable domain, its missing parts supplied by reference TRBV7-9 and TRBJ2-5, is DTGVSQNPRHKITKRGQNVTFRCDPISEHNRLYWYRQTLGQGPEFLTYFQNEAQLEKSRLLSDRFSAERPKGSFSTLEIQRTEQGDSAMYLCASSQTSGSSGTQYFGPGTRLLVL.

The chain has TRBV28 and TRBJ2-1, with D possibly being TRBD2 (7 bases). There are 15 residues in the CDR3. With 5 bases removed from V and 5 bases from J, the gap between germline ends came to 16 bases. Germline loops: CDR1 MDHEN, CDR2 SYDVKM. The CDR3 bases are TGTGCCAGCAGTCACCCGGGAGGACAGCACAATGAGCAGTTCTTC. This sequence encodes CASSHPGGQHNEQFF. Full variable domain (remainder filled in from reference TRBV28 and TRBJ2-1): DVKVTQSSRYLVKRTGEKVFLECVQDMDHENMFWYRQDPGLGLRLIYFSYDVKMKEKGDIPEGYSVSREKKERFSLILESASTNQTSMYLCASSHPGGQHNEQFFGPGTRLTVL.

The chain is built from TRBV7-9 and TRBJ1-5, with TRBD1 identical over 11 bases. J was trimmed by 6 bases and V by 5 bases; bases with no gene match: 12. CDR1 and CDR2 (germline): SEHNR, FQNEAQ (reference sequence). This CDR3 comprises 17 residues. The CDR3 is CASSPQKGQGESQPQHF. CDR3 sequence (DNA): TGTGCCAGCAGCCCCCAGAAGGGACAGGGGGAAAGTCAGCCCCAGCATTTT. The variable domain in full, with the rest retrieved from reference TRBV7-9 and TRBJ1-5, is DTGVSQNPRHKITKRGQNVTFRCDPISEHNRLYWYRQTLGQGPEFLTYFQNEAQLEKSRLLSDRFSAERPKGSFSTLEIQRTEQGDSAMYLCASSPQKGQGESQPQHFGDGTRLSIL.

This chain links TRBV30 with TRBJ1-6; D not resolved. This CDR3 has 12 residues. Trimming took off 0 bases at V and 7 bases at J, with 4 bases between the two ends. Germline values: CDR1 GTSNPN, CDR2 SVGIG (reference sequence). This CDR3 reads CAWSVLNSPLHF. CDR3 bases: TGTGCCTGGAGTGTACTAAATTCACCCCTCCACTTT.

CDR3 nucleotides: TGTGCCAGCAGTTTCGGTCCTTTTAGCAATCAGCCCCAGCATTTT. It yields the protein CASSFGPFSNQPQHF. The chain carries TRBV27 and TRBJ1-5; unclear D gene. Germline CDR1 and CDR2: MNHEY and SMNVEV (reference sequence). Trimming left V 3 bases short and J 0 bases short, with 9 bases between. CDR3 length: 15 residues.

This chain links TRBV28 with TRBJ1-5; 7 nucleotides agree with TRBD1. The ends lost 4 bases at V and 12 bases at J; junction bases unmatched: 15. CDR1 and CDR2 (germline): MDHEN, SYDVKM. The CDR3 length is 15 residues. CDR3 sequence reads: CASSSLQGFRSLQHF. DNA of the CDR3: TGTGCCAGCAGTTCCCTACAGGGGTTTCGCTCACTCCAGCATTTT.